This T cell receptor beta chain was obtained from a study of cytomegalovirus exposure and HLA in healthy donors. The PCR was carried out with 60 Vbeta primers and 13 Jbeta primers. Using immunoSEQ multiplex PCR, the repertoire was profiled, and TCRdb retains in-frame clones only, with some absent. Of some 220,000 clones in the sample, around 80% were seen once. J was trimmed by 6 bases and V by 6 bases; bases with no gene match: 5. The CDR3 is made up of 13 amino acids. Looked up from germline, CDR1 is MDHEN and CDR2 is SYDVKM. This TCR came from a woman aged 60-70 years in good health and CMV-seropositive. The specimen was PBMCs. The chain couples TRBV28 to TRBJ1-2; 9 nucleotides agree with TRBD1. For the CDR3, the DNA is TGTGCCAGCAGCCTACAGGGGGCGAATGGCTACACCTTC. Amino acids: CASSLQGANGYTF.